Described below is a single TCR beta chain sequence and its context. Individuals aged 18 to 89 years were recruited from 24 US areas. The CDR3 is 13 residues long. After removal of 3 bases from V and 7 bases from J, the junction contained 5 bases not matched to a gene. The data belong to a study of blood T cell repertoires in COVID-19. Overall study: Acute and convalescent COVID-19 samples came from the United States, Italy and Spain. The cDNA or gDNA used as material had been derived from T cells, B-cell-depleted T cells, or PBMCs.

In the original workflow: Estimates of nucleated cell counts were drawn from the amplification of reference gene primers. Produced via immunoSEQ multiplex PCR; TCRdb's table is partial and in-frame only. From that table come the V and J calls and clone size; the DNA was used to work out D and trimming. Here the sample spans some 220,000 clones, 86% being singletons. This sequence originates from a woman in her thirties or forties with acute COVID-19. Sequences were obtained from PBMCs or T cells enriched from blood (not recorded which). The chain carries TRBV12-3 or TRBV12-4 and TRBJ1-2, with TRBD1 matching 7 bases. The CDR3 sequence: CASSFGRGTGYTF. The CDR3 DNA sequence: TGTGCCAGCAGTTTTGGCAGGGGGACTGGCTACACCTTC.